Listed here is a single TCR beta chain. Distinct nucleotide sequences in the sample also encode this CDR3. The method was immunoSEQ multiplex PCR; TCRdb's version includes in-frame clones alone and lacks a portion of them. The sample includes more than 50,000 clones, roughly 78% seen only once; the top ten take more than 9.5%. The data were taken from a study of blood T cell repertoires in COVID-19. The junction had 2 bases not matched to a gene; V was cut back by 5 bases and J by 10 bases. This CDR3 is built from 13 residues. This chain links TRBV12-3 or TRBV12-4 with TRBJ2-1, with 13 bases identical to TRBD2. Sequenced sample: peripheral blood. The receptor was derived from a human donor in a cohort sampled during active COVID-19. In DNA, the CDR3 is TGTGCCAGCAGTGGACTAGCGGGAGCAGAGCAGTTCTTC. It encodes CASSGLAGAEQFF.